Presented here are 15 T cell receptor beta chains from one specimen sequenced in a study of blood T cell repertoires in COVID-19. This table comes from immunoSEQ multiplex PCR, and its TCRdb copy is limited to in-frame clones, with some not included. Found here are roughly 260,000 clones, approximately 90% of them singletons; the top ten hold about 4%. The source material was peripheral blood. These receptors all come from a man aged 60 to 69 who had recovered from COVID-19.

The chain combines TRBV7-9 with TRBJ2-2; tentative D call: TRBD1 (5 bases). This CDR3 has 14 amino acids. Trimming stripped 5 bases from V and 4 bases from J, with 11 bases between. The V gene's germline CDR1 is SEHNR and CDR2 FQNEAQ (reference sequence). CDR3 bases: TGTGCCAGCAGCCTACGGACAAGCACCGGGGAGCTGTTTTTT. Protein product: CASSLRTSTGELFF.

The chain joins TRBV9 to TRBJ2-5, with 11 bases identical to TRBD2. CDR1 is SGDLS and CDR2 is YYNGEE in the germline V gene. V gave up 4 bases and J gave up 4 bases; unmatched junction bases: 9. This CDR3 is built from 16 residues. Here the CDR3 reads CASSPPSGLAGETQYF. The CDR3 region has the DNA TGTGCCAGCAGCCCGCCCTCAGGACTAGCGGGAGAGACCCAGTACTTC.

The CDR3 bases are TGTGCCAGCAGTGAAGGCGGGAGGGAGGGCTATGGCTACACCTTC. Protein product: CASSEGGREGYGYTF. The V and J genes are TRBV6-1 and TRBJ1-2; D ambiguous. Trimming shortened V by 1 base and J by 4 bases, and 13 bases separated the two germline ends. In germline, CDR1 is MNHNS, CDR2 SASEGT. The CDR3 totals 15 residues.

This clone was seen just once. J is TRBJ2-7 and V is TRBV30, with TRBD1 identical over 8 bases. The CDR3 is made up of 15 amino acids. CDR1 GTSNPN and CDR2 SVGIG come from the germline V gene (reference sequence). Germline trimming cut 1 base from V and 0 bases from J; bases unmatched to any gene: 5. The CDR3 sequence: CAWSEQGGSSYEQYF. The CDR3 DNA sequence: TGTGCCTGGAGTGAACAGGGGGGCTCCTCCTACGAGCAGTACTTC.

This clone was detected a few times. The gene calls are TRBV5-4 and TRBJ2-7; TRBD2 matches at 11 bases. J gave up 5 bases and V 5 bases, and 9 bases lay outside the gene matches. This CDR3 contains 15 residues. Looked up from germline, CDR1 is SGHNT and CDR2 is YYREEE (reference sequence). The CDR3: CASRPGLAVSDEQYF. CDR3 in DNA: TGTGCCAGCAGACCGGGACTAGCGGTTTCCGACGAGCAGTACTTC.

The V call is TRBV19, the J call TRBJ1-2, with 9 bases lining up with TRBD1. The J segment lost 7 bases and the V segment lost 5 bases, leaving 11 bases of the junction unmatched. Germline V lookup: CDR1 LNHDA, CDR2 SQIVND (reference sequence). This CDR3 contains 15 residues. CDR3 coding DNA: TGTGCCAGTAGTCTACAGGGGGCCCGGACTGGTGGCTACACCTTC. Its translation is CASSLQGARTGGYTF.

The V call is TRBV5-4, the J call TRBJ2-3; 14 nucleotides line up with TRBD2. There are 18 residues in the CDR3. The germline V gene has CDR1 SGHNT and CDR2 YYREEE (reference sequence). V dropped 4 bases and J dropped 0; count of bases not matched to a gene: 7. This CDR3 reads CASSAGLAGATSTDTQYF. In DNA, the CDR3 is TGTGCCAGCAGCGCGGGACTAGCGGGGGCCACTAGCACAGATACGCAGTATTTT.

The CDR3 DNA reads TGTGCCAGTAGTATTTTAAGATCCGGGACAGGGGAAAGGGGGGAGCTGTTTTTT. It encodes CASSILRSGTGERGELFF. This chain uses TRBV19 with TRBJ2-2; 10 nucleotides agree with TRBD1. The CDR3 sequence is 18 residues long. Germline CDR1 is LNHDA and CDR2 is SQIVND (reference sequence). The V segment lost 3 bases and the J segment 8 bases; nucleotides outside the gene matches: 15.

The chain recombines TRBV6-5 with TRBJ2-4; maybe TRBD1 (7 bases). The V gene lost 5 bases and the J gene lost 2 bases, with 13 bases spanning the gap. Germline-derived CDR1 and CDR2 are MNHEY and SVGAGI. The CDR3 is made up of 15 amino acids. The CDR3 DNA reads TGTGCCAGCAGTAGCAGGGGGGAATCCAAAAACATTCAGTACTTC. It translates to CASSSRGESKNIQYF.

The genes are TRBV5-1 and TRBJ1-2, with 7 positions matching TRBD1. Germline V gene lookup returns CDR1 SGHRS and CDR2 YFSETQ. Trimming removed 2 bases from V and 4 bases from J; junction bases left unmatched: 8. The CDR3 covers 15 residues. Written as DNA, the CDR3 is TGCGCCAGCAGCTTTGACAGGGCGCGTGGCTATGGCTACACCTTC. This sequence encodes CASSFDRARGYGYTF.

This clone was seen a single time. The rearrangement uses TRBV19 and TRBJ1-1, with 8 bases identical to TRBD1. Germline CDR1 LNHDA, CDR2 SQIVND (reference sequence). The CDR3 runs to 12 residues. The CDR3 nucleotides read TGTGTAAACAGGGGGAGGAACACTGAAGCTTTCTTT. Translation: CVNRGRNTEAFF.

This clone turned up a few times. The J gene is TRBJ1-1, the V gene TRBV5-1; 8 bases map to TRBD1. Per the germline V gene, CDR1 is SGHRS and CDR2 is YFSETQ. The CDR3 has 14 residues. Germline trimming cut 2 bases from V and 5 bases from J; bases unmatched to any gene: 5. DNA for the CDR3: TGCGCCAGCAGCTTTACAGGGGGACGGACTGAAGCTTTCTTT. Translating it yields CASSFTGGRTEAFF.

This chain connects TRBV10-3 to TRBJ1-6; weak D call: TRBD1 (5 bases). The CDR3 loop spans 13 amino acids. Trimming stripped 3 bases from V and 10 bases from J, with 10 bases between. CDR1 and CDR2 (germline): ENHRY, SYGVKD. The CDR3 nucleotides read TGTGCCATCAGTGACCAACAGGTATCACCCCTCCACTTT. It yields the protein CAISDQQVSPLHF.

The CDR3 sequence: CASSHNRGSGNTIYF. CDR3 bases: TGTGCCAGTAGTCACAACAGGGGATCTGGAAACACCATATATTTT. The chain combines TRBV19 with TRBJ1-3; 7 bases are shared with TRBD1. Germline values: CDR1 LNHDA, CDR2 SQIVND (reference sequence). Germline trimming cut 5 bases from V and 1 base from J; bases unmatched to any gene: 5. The CDR3 is 15 residues long. Full variable domain (outside the CDR3, taken from reference TRBV19 and TRBJ1-3): DGGITQSPKYLFRKEGQNVTLSCEQNLNHDAMYWYRQDPGQGLRLIYYSQIVNDFQKGDIAEGYSVSREKKESFPLTVTSAQKNPTAFYLCASSHNRGSGNTIYFGEGSWLTVV.

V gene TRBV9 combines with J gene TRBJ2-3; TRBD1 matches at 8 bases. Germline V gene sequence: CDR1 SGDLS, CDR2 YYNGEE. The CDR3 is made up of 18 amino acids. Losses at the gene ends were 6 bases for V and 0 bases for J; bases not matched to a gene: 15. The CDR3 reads CASTLGQGSFTSTDTQYF. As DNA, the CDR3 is TGTGCCAGCACCCTCGGACAGGGTAGCTTTACGAGCACAGATACGCAGTATTTT.